This TCR beta chain was captured in a study of shared clonotypes between healthy human individuals. Study at large: Donor composition was a couple of women and a few men, aged 18 to 49. The study, taken as a whole, reports: Specimens sampled were limited to blood, with tissue repertoires likely differing. Clonotypes that were shared across four donors made up 4% to 6% of naive CD4 clonotypes.

Deep was the level used in running the assay. TCRdb keeps only in-frame clones here, not all; method: immunoSEQ multiplex PCR. The sample holds over 2 million clones; less than 95% are singletons and the top ten take 0.85% to 1.2%. Germline V gene sequence: CDR1 SGHDT, CDR2 YYEEEE. The CDR3 has 16 residues. Trimming took 2 bases from V and 6 from J; bases not matched to a gene: 11. Naive CD8 isolation took CD45RO-negative cells positively selected for CCR7 and excluded terminally differentiated effector memory CD45RA+ cells. In the case of this clone: What it binds is not known.

This TCR derives from a man between 18 and 29 years old in good health. This chain connects TRBV5-6 to TRBJ1-2, with 9 bases matching TRBD1. Material: naive CD8+ T cells sorted from blood. CDR3 bases: TGTGCCAGCAGCTTTAGGGACAGGGTTCTTCTTCATGGCTACACCTTC. Protein sequence: CASSFRDRVLLHGYTF.